The sequence of this T cell receptor beta chain was determined in a study of long-term antiretroviral therapy in people with HIV. The study, taken as a whole, reports: Within the repertoire, clones expanded before ART were dominant at all time points. Post-ART samples showed increased diversity that remained below transplant donor control levels.

One or more pre-ART and two or more post-ART PBMC samples were available from each donor. Every participant with HIV received treatment in the United States. Germline CDR1 KGHSH, CDR2 LQKENI. This CDR3 is 14 amino acids long. Trimming left V 3 bases short and J 2 bases short, with 8 bases between. Version v3.0 of the immunoSEQ assay ran at survey level. Libraries were prepared by immunoSEQ multiplex PCR; TCRdb keeps only in-frame clonotypes and omits some of them. The sample lists tens of thousands of clones; roughly four fifths were seen once. In regard to this clone: Its antigen remains unidentified.

The source of this sequence is a man younger than 35 with HIV. The chain recombines TRBV18 with TRBJ1-5; D is unresolved. The sample was unsorted PBMCs, taken 0.3 years after starting antiretroviral therapy. This CDR3 reads CASSPTGGNQPQHF. For the CDR3, the DNA is TGTGCCAGCTCACCGACGGGAGGCAATCAGCCCCAGCATTTT.